This record covers a single TCR beta chain. This record comes from a study of cytomegalovirus exposure and HLA in healthy donors. This CDR3 contains 15 residues. Germline values: CDR1 SGHAT, CDR2 FQNNGV. With V trimmed by 7 bases and J by 3 bases, 5 bases remained unmatched. The study ran its PCR with 60 Vbeta and 13 Jbeta primers. Some clones are missing from TCRdb's copy, which holds only in-frame ones; the method was immunoSEQ multiplex PCR. The table lists around 60,000 clones, roughly 70% of them singletons. This receptor was identified in a middle-aged man in good health and CMV-seropositive. The sequencing input was PBMCs. The rearrangement joins TRBV11-2 to TRBJ2-2, with 10 bases fitting TRBD2. The CDR3 nucleotides read TGTGCCAGCACTCTAGCGGGGGTTTACACCGGGGAGCTGTTTTTT. Its translation: CASTLAGVYTGELFF.